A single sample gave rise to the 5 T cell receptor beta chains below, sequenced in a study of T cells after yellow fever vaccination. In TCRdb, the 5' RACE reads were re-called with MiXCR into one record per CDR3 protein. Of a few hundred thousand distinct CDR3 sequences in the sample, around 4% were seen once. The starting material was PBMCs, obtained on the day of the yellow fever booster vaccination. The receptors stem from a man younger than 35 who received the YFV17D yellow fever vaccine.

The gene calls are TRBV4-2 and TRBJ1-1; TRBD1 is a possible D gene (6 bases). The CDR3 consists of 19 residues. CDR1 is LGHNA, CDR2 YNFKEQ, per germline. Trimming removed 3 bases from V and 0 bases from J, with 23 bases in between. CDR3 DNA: TGTGCCAGCAGCCAGTCCCTTGTCGGGGGAGGGGGGATGAACACTGAAGCTTTCTTT. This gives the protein CASSQSLVGGGGMNTEAFF.

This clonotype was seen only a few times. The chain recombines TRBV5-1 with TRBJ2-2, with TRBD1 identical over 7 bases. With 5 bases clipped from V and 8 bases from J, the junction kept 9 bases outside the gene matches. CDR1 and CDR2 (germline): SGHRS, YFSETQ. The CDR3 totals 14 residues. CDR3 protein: CASRTAGGMGELFF. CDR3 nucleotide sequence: TGCGCCAGCAGAACGGCAGGGGGTATGGGGGAGCTGTTTTTT. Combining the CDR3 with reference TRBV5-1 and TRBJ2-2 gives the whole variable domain KAGVTQTPRYLIKTRGQQVTLSCSPISGHRSVSWYQQTPGQGLQFLFEYFSETQRNKGNFPGRFSGRQFSNSRSEMNVSTLELGDSALYLCASRTAGGMGELFFGEGSRLTVL.

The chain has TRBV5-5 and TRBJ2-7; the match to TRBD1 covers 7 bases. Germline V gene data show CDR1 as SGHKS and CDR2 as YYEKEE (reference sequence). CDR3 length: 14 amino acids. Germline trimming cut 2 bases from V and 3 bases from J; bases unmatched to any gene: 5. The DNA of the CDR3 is TGTGCCAGCAGCTTTAGACAGGGTCACTACGAGCAGTACGTC. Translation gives CASSFRQGHYEQYV.

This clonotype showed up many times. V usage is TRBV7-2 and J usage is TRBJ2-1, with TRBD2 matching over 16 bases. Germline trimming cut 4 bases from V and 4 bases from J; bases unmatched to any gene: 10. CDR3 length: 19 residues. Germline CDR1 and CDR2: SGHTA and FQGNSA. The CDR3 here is CASSSAVGLAGGGYNEQFF. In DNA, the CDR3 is TGTGCCAGCAGCTCCGCCGTGGGACTAGCGGGGGGGGGTTACAATGAGCAGTTCTTC.

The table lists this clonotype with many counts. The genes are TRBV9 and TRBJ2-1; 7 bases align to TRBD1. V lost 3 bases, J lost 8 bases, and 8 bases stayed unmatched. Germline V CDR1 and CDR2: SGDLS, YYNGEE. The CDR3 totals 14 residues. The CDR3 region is CASSAGTVVHEQFF. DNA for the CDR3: TGTGCCAGCAGCGCCGGGACAGTTGTTCATGAGCAGTTCTTC.